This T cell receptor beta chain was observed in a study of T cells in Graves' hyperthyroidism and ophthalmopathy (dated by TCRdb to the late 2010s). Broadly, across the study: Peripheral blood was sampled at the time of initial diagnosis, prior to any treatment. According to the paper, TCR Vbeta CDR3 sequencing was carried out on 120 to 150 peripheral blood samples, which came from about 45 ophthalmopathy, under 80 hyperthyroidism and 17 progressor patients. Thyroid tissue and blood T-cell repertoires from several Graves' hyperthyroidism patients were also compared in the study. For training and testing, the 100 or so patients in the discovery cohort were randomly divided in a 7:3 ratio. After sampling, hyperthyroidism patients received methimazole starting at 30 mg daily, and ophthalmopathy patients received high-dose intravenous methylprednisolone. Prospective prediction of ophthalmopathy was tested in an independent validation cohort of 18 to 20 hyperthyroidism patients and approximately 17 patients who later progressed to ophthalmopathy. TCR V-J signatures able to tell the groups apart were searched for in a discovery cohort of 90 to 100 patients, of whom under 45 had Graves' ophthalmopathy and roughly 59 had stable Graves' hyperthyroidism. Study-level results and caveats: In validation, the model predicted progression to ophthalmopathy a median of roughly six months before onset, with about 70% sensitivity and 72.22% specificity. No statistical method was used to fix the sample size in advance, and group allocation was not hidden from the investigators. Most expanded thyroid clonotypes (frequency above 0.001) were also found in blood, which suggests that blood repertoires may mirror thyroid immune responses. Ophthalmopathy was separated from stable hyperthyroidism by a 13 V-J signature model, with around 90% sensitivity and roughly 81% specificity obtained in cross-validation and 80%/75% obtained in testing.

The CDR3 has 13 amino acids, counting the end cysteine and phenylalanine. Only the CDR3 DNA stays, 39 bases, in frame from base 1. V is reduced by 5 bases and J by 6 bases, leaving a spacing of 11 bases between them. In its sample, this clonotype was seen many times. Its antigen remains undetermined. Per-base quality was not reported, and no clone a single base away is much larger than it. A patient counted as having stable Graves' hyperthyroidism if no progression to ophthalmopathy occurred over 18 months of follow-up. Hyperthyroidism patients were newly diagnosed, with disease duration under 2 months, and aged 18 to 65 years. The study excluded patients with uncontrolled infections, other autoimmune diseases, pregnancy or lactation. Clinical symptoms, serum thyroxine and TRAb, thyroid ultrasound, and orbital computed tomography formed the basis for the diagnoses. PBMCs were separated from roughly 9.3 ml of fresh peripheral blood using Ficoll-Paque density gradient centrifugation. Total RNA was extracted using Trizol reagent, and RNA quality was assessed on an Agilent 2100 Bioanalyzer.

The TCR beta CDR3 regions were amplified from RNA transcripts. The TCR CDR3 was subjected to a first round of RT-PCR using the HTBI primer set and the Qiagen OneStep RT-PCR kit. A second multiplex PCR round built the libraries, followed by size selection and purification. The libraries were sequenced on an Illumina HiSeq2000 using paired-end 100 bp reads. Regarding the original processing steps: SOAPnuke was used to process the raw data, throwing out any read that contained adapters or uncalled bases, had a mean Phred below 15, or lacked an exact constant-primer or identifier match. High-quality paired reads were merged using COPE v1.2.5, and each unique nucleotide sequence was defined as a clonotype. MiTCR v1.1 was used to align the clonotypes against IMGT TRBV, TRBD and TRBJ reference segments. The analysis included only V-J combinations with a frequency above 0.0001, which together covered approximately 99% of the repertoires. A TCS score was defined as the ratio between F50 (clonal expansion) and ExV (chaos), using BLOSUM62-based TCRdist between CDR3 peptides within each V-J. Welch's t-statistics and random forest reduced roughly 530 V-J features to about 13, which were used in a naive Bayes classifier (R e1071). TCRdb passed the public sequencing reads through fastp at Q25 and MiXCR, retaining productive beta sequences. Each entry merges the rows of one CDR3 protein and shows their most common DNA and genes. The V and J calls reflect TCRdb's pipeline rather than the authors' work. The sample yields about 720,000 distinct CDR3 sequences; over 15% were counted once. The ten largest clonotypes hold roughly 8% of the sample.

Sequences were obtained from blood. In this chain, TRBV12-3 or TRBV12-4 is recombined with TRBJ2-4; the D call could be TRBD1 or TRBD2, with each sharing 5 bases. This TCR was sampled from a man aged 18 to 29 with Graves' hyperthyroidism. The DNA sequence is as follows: TGTGCCAGCAGTCTCGGGACCCTAAACATTCAGTACTTC. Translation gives CASSLGTLNIQYF.